This T cell receptor (beta chain) originates from a study of OX40 agonist ivuxolimab in advanced cancers. Study context: Hepatocellular carcinoma, melanoma, renal cell or head and neck cancer occurred in dose-escalation patients. Three individuals attained partial responses, comprising one hepatocellular carcinoma case and two cutaneous melanoma cases. Regarding the study as a whole: Expanded clones belonging to CD8+ T cells outnumbered, on average, those of CD4+. Clonal expansion was seen in CD4+ and CD8+ blood T cells by week 6 at 0.1 to 3.0 mg/kg.

This clone has just a few counts. The antigen is not known. Assay used: immunoSEQ multiplex PCR; TCRdb lists only in-frame clones, some missing. The sample lists approximately 76,000 clones, just over 85% occurring once. Trimming pared 2 bases from V and 3 bases from J, leaving 8 bases between. This CDR3 is 14 amino acids long. The germline V gene encodes CDR1 SGHDT and CDR2 YYEEEE. The sequences come from CD4+ or CD8+ T cells sorted from blood, collected in a trial of the OX40 agonist ivuxolimab. V is TRBV5-6 and J is TRBJ1-4; D gene unclear. The sequence was collected from an adult with an advanced solid tumor such as melanoma, head and neck, liver or kidney cancer. The CDR3 DNA reads as TGTGCCAGCAGCTTTAGAGGAGCTAATGAAAAACTGTTTTTT. Encoded protein: CASSFRGANEKLFF.